These 20 T cell receptor beta chains originate from one sample sequenced in a study of response to subunit inactivated influenza vaccine. A single record per CDR3 protein comes from TCRdb applying MiXCR to the RT-PCR reads. The sample includes more than 450,000 distinct CDR3 sequences, approximately 10% seen only once; the top ten take around 9.6%. Sequencing was performed on PBMCs from blood, taken on the day of vaccination. The origin of the receptors is a man aged 45 to 65 who received an inactivated influenza vaccine.

The chain combines TRBV20-1 with TRBJ2-1; D is possibly TRBD2 (6 bases). Germline V lookup: CDR1 DFQATT, CDR2 SNEGSKA (reference sequence). This CDR3 comprises 14 residues. V was trimmed by 6 bases and J by 2 bases, leaving 14 bases between them. The CDR3 coding sequence is TGCAGTGCCCATAAGGGCGGGGCCTACAATGAGCAGTTCTTC. This codes for CSAHKGGAYNEQFF.

A few counts support this clonotype. The chain has TRBV20-1 and TRBJ2-1; weak D call: TRBD2 (6 bases). CDR1 is DFQATT, CDR2 SNEGSKA, per germline (reference sequence). The ends were cut back, 1 base at V and 6 bases at J, with 7 bases in the middle. The CDR3 is 12 amino acids. CDR3 in amino acids: CSARGTINEQFF. CDR3 nucleotide sequence: TGCAGTGCTAGAGGGACTATCAATGAGCAGTTCTTC.

In DNA form, the CDR3 reads TGCGCCAGCAGTCAATTGTGCAGGATTAATGAAAAACTGTTTTTT. The encoded protein is CASSQLCRINEKLFF. The chain has TRBV23-1 and TRBJ1-4, with unresolved D. TRBV23-1 is assigned to the ORF class and has an uncertain function. V lost 1 base, J lost 4 bases, and 10 bases lay in between. The CDR3 sequence is 15 residues long.

Ten or more counts support this clonotype. V gene TRBV20-1 combines with J gene TRBJ1-2, with D unclear. CDR3 length: 12 amino acids. Trimming stripped 0 bases from V and 1 base from J, with 3 bases between. Germline CDR1 reads DFQATT; CDR2 reads SNEGSKA (reference sequence). CDR3 DNA: TGCAGTGCTAGAGACCTTAACTATGGCTACACCTTC. The encoded protein is CSARDLNYGYTF.

The chain is built from TRBV4-1 and TRBJ2-1; D is unclear. The CDR3 totals 16 residues. V was trimmed by 0 bases and J by 3 bases, leaving 12 bases between them. Germline V gene sequence: CDR1 MGHRA, CDR2 YSYEKL. CDR3 residues: CASSQDRRGSYNEQFF. CDR3 DNA sequence: TGCGCCAGCAGCCAAGATCGCCGCGGCAGCTACAATGAGCAGTTCTTC.

There are many counts of this clonotype. The chain recombines TRBV29-1 with TRBJ2-5; 7 bases map to TRBD2. Germline-derived CDR1 and CDR2 are SQVTM and ANQGSEA. Trimming took 1 base from V and 2 from J; bases not matched to a gene: 13. The CDR3 is 17 amino acids. The CDR3 sequence: CSVEGTGGAILQETQYF. The DNA for the CDR3 is TGCAGCGTTGAAGGGACGGGGGGAGCGATCCTACAAGAGACCCAGTACTTC. Full variable domain (missing parts from reference TRBV29-1 and TRBJ2-5): SAVISQKPSRDICQRGTSLTIQCQVDSQVTMMFWYRQQPGQSLTLIATANQGSEATYESGFVIDKFPISRPNLTFSTLTVSNMSPEDSSIYLCSVEGTGGAILQETQYFGPGTRLLVL.

This rearrangement joins TRBV27 to TRBJ2-7; TRBD2 matches 7 bases. The junction had 7 bases not matched to a gene; V was cut back by 5 bases and J by 3 bases. This CDR3 has 14 amino acids. CDR1 MNHEY and CDR2 SMNVEV come from the germline V gene (reference sequence). The CDR3: CASSLGLQNYEQYF. CDR3 nucleotides: TGTGCCAGCAGTCTGGGACTACAAAACTACGAGCAGTACTTC.

The rearrangement uses TRBV3-1 and TRBJ1-4, with D uncertain. V gave up 1 base and J gave up 8 bases, with 5 bases separating them. Germline values: CDR1 LGHDT, CDR2 YNNKEL (reference sequence). The CDR3 has 12 amino acids. The CDR3 protein is CASSQAGEKLFF. In nucleotides, the CDR3 is TGTGCCAGCAGCCAAGCGGGAGAAAAACTGTTTTTT.

This clonotype has ten or more counts. The chain links TRBV7-2 to TRBJ2-6; D is ambiguous. This CDR3 has 15 residues. V was clipped by 1 base and J by 2 bases, with 6 bases between them. CDR1 is SGHTA and CDR2 is FQGNSA in the germline V gene. The CDR3, as DNA: TGTGCCAGCAGCTTAGTGGCAGCTGGGGCCAACGTCCTGACTTTC. It encodes CASSLVAAGANVLTF.

This clonotype showed up many times. The chain has TRBV29-1 and TRBJ2-7; D is ambiguous. The CDR3 length is 12 residues. The V end was cut by 6 bases, the J end by 3 bases, with 12 bases between. CDR1 and CDR2 (germline): SQVTM, ANQGSEA. The CDR3 DNA follows: TGCAGCGTCCACTCTGGGAACTACGAGCAGTACTTC. Translated, it gives CSVHSGNYEQYF.

This clonotype was seen a few times. The chain joins TRBV4-3 to TRBJ2-7; 10 nucleotides agree with TRBD2. CDR1 and CDR2 from the germline V gene are LGHNA and YSLEER. This CDR3 has 15 residues. V trimming: 3 bases; J trimming: 7 bases; junction bases outside the gene matches: 9. DNA of the CDR3: TGCGCCAGCAGCCACAACCTAGCGGGAGAAGATGAGCAGTACTTC. It translates to CASSHNLAGEDEQYF.

This clonotype has a handful of counts. The chain couples TRBV20-1 to TRBJ2-1, with 13 bases lining up with TRBD2. Unmatched junction bases numbered 5, after V lost 1 base and J lost 2 bases. The CDR3 spans 17 residues. Germline V lookup: CDR1 DFQATT, CDR2 SNEGSKA (reference sequence). CDR3 nucleotide sequence: TGCAGTGCTAGAGGTGGGACTAGCGGGGTGACCTACAATGAGCAGTTCTTC. Protein product: CSARGGTSGVTYNEQFF.

CDR3 in amino acids: CASSPLDQPPSTDTQYF. The CDR3 DNA reads as TGTGCCAGCTCACCCTTGGACCAGCCTCCTAGCACAGATACGCAGTATTTT. The chain combines TRBV18 with TRBJ2-3; D is uncertain. This CDR3 has 17 amino acids. The V end was cut by 3 bases, the J end by 0 bases, with 16 bases between. CDR1 KGHSH and CDR2 LQKENI come from the germline V gene.

The chain employs TRBV11-1 and TRBJ2-1; D perhaps matches TRBD1 (6 bases). The CDR3 runs to 18 residues. Trimming pared 5 bases from V and 0 bases from J, leaving 20 bases between. Germline assignment: CDR1 SGHAT and CDR2 FQDESV (reference sequence). CDR3 coding DNA: TGTGCCAGCAGCCCCCGGGACACCTTGCTGAGCTCCTACAATGAGCAGTTCTTC. Its translation: CASSPRDTLLSSYNEQFF.

This clonotype has more than one count but fewer than ten. This sequence joins TRBV20-1 and TRBJ2-4, with 7 bases identical to TRBD1. In germline, CDR1 is DFQATT, CDR2 SNEGSKA (reference sequence). This CDR3 contains 13 residues. Losses at the gene ends were 6 bases for V and 3 bases for J; bases not matched to a gene: 5. The CDR3 nucleotides read TGCAGTGCAGACAGGGTAGGCAAAAACATTCAGTACTTC. As protein: CSADRVGKNIQYF.

This chain links TRBV10-3 with TRBJ2-7; the D gene is possibly TRBD1 (6 bases). The CDR3 covers 14 residues. CDR1 and CDR2 (germline): ENHRY, SYGVKD. Trimming pared 0 bases from V and 4 bases from J, leaving 10 bases between. CDR3 bases: TGTGCCATCAGTGAGTCGACAGGATTGTACGAGCAGTACTTC. Encoded protein: CAISESTGLYEQYF.

Note on this clonotype: The junction does not match germline at one end; this may be a read error. The chain employs TRBV20-1 and TRBJ1-4, with D perhaps TRBD1 (6 bases). The CDR3 spans 14 residues. The germline CDR1 and CDR2 sequences are DFQATT and SNEGSKA (reference sequence). The CDR3 coding sequence is TGCAATGCTAGGGGGGACCCGGGTGATGAAAAACTGTTTTTT. Residues: CNARGDPGDEKLFF.

This clonotype was counted ten times or more. The chain joins TRBV4-1 to TRBJ2-7, with TRBD2 matching 12 bases. V shed 4 bases and J 2 bases; nucleotides not matched to a gene: 3. Germline CDR1 reads MGHRA; CDR2 reads YSYEKL. This CDR3 comprises 15 residues. The CDR3 sequence is CASSRTSGKTYEQYF. The CDR3 region has the DNA TGCGCCAGCAGCCGGACTAGCGGGAAGACCTACGAGCAGTACTTC.

This clonotype was counted a few times. The chain couples TRBV6-1 to TRBJ2-7; 9 nucleotides match TRBD2. Germline-derived CDR1 and CDR2 are MNHNS and SASEGT. The junction had 13 bases not matched to a gene; V was cut back by 7 bases and J by 6 bases. The length of the CDR3 is 15 residues. The CDR3 coding sequence is TGTGCCAGCACCAGGGGACTAGCCCTTGGCGGCGAGCAGTACTTC. Its protein is CASTRGLALGGEQYF.

This clonotype was detected a few times. The chain is built from TRBV11-2 and TRBJ1-2; D possibly corresponds to TRBD1 (6 bases). Germline V CDR1 and CDR2: SGHAT, FQNNGV. The CDR3 covers 18 residues. V was pared by 2 bases and J by 3 bases, with 22 bases between. DNA for the CDR3: TGTGCCAGCAGCTTATTACCCCCTTATAGGGGGTCGGACTATGGCTACACCTTC. Translating it yields CASSLLPPYRGSDYGYTF.